The text below deals with one TCR beta chain. This clone has a single count. No cognate antigen has been identified for it. Base qualities are not at hand, and no much larger clone is one base apart. Per the germline V gene (reference sequence), LNHNV is the CDR1 and YYDKDF is the CDR2. Its CDR3 holds 14 amino acids, cysteine through valine. Only the CDR3 region is kept as DNA, spanning 42 bases read in frame from base 1. The junction shows trimming of 2 bases on V and 5 bases on J, plus 13 bases between the germline ends. Libraries were prepared through the immunoSEQ multiplex PCR assay. TCRdb mirrors the immuneACCESS table, restricted to in-frame sequences. Some clones are absent from its copies; in checked studies, under half trace to an unresolved V gene, and the reason for the others is unknown. This sample comprises 90,000 to 120,000 clones, 70% to 85% of them detected only once. The top ten constitute under 8.5% of the sample.

This specimen belongs to a study of control samples from healthy donors and cancer patients (dated by TCRdb to 2020 to 2022). Sequencing was carried out using blood. The clonotype originates from a man between 18 and 29 years old in good health. This chain joins TRBV15 to TRBJ2-7; TRBD1 could be the D gene, as 6 bases match. The CDR3 is CATSRIGQLDEQYV. The DNA is TGTGCCACCAGCAGAATAGGACAGTTGGACGAGCAGTACGTC.